The 7 T cell receptor beta chains below come from one sample, sequenced in a study of IL-17A CD8 T cells in psoriatic arthritis synovium. Magnetically isolated CD3+ T cells were stimulated 1.5 hours with PMA and ionomycin. Psoriatic arthritis patients had synovial fluid drawn from joints that were actively inflamed. Clones were read by immunoSEQ multiplex PCR, and TCRdb kept only the in-frame ones, dropping some. The table records approximately 560 clones, roughly four fifths of them present only once. The sequencing sample was made of IL-17A+ (IFN-gamma+/-) memory CD8+ T cells from synovial fluid. Subset in this sample: IL-17A+IFNgamma+/- memory CD8+ (Tc17) cells. These receptors all come from a human donor with psoriatic arthritis.

This clone turned up a few times. The genes are TRBV29-1 and TRBJ2-6; 9 nucleotides agree with TRBD2. CDR1 is SQVTM and CDR2 is ANQGSEA in the germline V gene. After removal of 5 bases from V and 0 bases from J, the junction contained 11 bases not matched to a gene. This CDR3 is built from 18 residues. The CDR3, as DNA: TGCAGCGTTTGGGGGGCTAGCGGGAAGAGCTCTGGGGCCAACGTCCTGACTTTC. Amino acids: CSVWGASGKSSGANVLTF.

This chain joins TRBV30 and TRBJ2-7, with TRBD2 matching 8 bases. Trimming cost V 7 bases and J 3 bases; bases outside gene matches: 11. In germline, CDR1 is GTSNPN, CDR2 SVGIG (reference sequence). The CDR3 runs 14 residues. The CDR3 protein is CAFSGDLRGYEQYF. The CDR3 coding sequence is TGTGCCTTTAGCGGGGACCTAAGGGGCTACGAGCAGTACTTC.

J is TRBJ2-7 and V is TRBV27; weak D call: TRBD2 (6 bases). CDR3 length equals 14 residues. Trimming cost V 6 bases and J 7 bases, with 19 bases left between them. The germline V gene has CDR1 MNHEY and CDR2 SMNVEV (reference sequence). CDR3 protein: CASSPAGPTGEQYF. The CDR3 nucleotides read TGTGCCAGCAGCCCCGCGGGGCCCACGGGAGAGCAGTACTTC.

V gene TRBV5-1 combines with J gene TRBJ1-6; no clear D gene. The CDR3 totals 12 residues. CDR1 and CDR2 (germline): SGHRS, YFSETQ. V lost 2 bases and J 7 bases, leaving 4 bases between the germline ends. Here the CDR3 reads CASSFDNSPLHF. The CDR3, as DNA: TGCGCCAGCAGCTTCGACAATTCACCCCTCCACTTT.

The chain joins TRBV29-1 to TRBJ1-1; tentatively, D is TRBD1 (5 bases). The germline V gene has CDR1 SQVTM and CDR2 ANQGSEA. V lost 7 bases, J lost 3 bases, and 9 bases lay in between. CDR3 length: 11 residues. CDR3 residues: CSARQYTEAFF. CDR3 DNA: TGCAGCGCTCGACAGTACACTGAAGCTTTCTTT.

This sequence joins TRBV4-2 and TRBJ2-3, with a possible D match to TRBD1 (5 bases). The CDR3 length is 13 residues. Germline CDR1 LGHNA, CDR2 YNFKEQ. V lost 5 bases and J lost 4, with 10 bases in between. CDR3 amino acids: CASSLARADTQYF. The DNA of the CDR3 is TGTGCCAGCAGCTTGGCCAGGGCAGATACGCAGTATTTT.

This clone was observed a handful of times. The CDR3, as DNA: TGTGCCAGCAGCTCGTGGGGCGGCACTGAAGCTTTCTTT. This codes for CASSSWGGTEAFF. The chain recombines TRBV5-6 with TRBJ1-1, with D perhaps matching TRBD1 (5 bases). The ends were cut back, 3 bases at V and 4 bases at J, with 10 bases in the middle. The CDR3 length is 13 residues. Germline loops: CDR1 SGHDT, CDR2 YYEEEE.